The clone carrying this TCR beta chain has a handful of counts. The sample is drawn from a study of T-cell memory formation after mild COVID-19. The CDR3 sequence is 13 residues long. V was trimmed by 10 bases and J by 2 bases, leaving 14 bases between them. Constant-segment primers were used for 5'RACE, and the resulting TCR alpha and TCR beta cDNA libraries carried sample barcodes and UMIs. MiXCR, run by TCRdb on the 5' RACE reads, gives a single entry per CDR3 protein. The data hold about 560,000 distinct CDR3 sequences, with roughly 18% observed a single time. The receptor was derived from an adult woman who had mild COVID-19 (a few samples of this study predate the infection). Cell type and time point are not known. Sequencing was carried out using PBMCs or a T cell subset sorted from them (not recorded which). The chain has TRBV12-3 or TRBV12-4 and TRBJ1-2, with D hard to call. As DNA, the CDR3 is TGTGCCACCGCCACGGGTGCGAACTATGGCTACACCTTC. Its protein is CATATGANYGYTF.